The present T cell receptor beta chain was sequenced within a study of patients and donors after allogeneic stem cell transplantation. Each CDR3 protein gets one entry after TCRdb re-called the RT-PCR reads with MiXCR. The sample shows more than 850,000 distinct CDR3 sequences, around 17% of them seen only once. V was pared by 8 bases and J by 4 bases, with 15 bases between. Germline CDR1 MNHEY, CDR2 SMNVEV (reference sequence). This CDR3 spans 14 amino acids. Sequenced material: blood, either unsorted or a sorted T cell fraction (not recorded which). This clonotype was sampled from a human donor who was either an allogeneic HSCT recipient or a stem cell or donor lymphocyte infusion donor (not recorded which). It is not recorded whose cells these are; they may come from a transplant donor. This sequence joins TRBV27 and TRBJ2-1; TRBD2 is a possible D gene (6 bases). In DNA, the CDR3 is TGTGCCAGCTGTAGCGGAGGGGAGTACAATGAGCAGTTCTTC. Its translation: CASCSGGEYNEQFF.